This TCR beta chain was recorded in a study of blood T cell repertoires in COVID-19. Study summary: Sites across the United States, Italy and Spain contributed samples from acute and convalescent COVID-19.

TCRdb's table, derived via immunoSEQ multiplex PCR, lists solely in-frame clones and lacks some. The sample consists of about 160,000 clones, approximately 83% of them appearing once. Sequenced input: peripheral blood. This TCR was sampled from a woman older than 75 with active or convalescent COVID-19.

In DNA form, the CDR3 reads TGCGCCAGCAGCTGGGGGGACCAGAACACCGGGGAGCTGTTTTTT. Protein product: CASSWGDQNTGELFF. The chain is built from TRBV5-1 and TRBJ2-2, with TRBD2 as a possible D gene (6 bases). Germline V gene sequence: CDR1 SGHRS, CDR2 YFSETQ. The V end was cut by 3 bases, the J end by 1 base, with 10 bases between. This CDR3 comprises 15 residues.